The entry below describes one T cell receptor (beta chain). This sample was taken from a study of blood T cell repertoires in COVID-19. At the level of the study: Samples of COVID-19 (acute and convalescent) were obtained from the United States, Italy and Spain.

The protocol was immunoSEQ multiplex PCR, while the TCRdb copy is restricted to in-frame clones and leaves out a portion. In the table there are 100,000 to 150,000 clones, around nine tenths of which are singletons. Trimming removed 5 bases at V and 2 bases at J, with 13 bases between. The germline CDR1 and CDR2 sequences are MNHEY and SMNVEV (reference sequence). There are 15 residues in the CDR3. This clonotype was obtained from a man aged 55-75 years with COVID-19, enrolled during active disease. The rearrangement links TRBV27 to TRBJ1-5; TRBD1 is a possible D gene (5 bases). Specimen: peripheral blood. The CDR3 reads CASSPFGGGNQPQHF. For the CDR3, the DNA is TGTGCCAGCAGTCCGTTCGGAGGGGGCAATCAGCCCCAGCATTTT.